What follows are 9 T cell receptor beta chains derived from one specimen sequenced in a study of blood T cell repertoires in COVID-19. This table comes from immunoSEQ multiplex PCR, and its TCRdb copy is limited to in-frame clones, with some not included. Here the sample spans some 240,000 clones, about 90% being singletons. The sample taken for sequencing was peripheral blood. The receptor set was obtained from a woman aged 55-69 years with COVID-19, enrolled during active disease.

This rearrangement joins TRBV7-2 to TRBJ2-3, with 11 nucleotides matching TRBD2. There are 17 residues in the CDR3. The trim removed 5 bases at V and 0 bases at J, leaving 7 bases unmatched. Germline V gene data show CDR1 as SGHTA and CDR2 as FQGNSA. The CDR3 loop reads CASSLKTSGGSTDTQYF. The DNA for the CDR3 is TGTGCCAGCAGCCTAAAAACTAGCGGGGGAAGCACAGATACGCAGTATTTT. Supplemented by reference TRBV7-2 and TRBJ2-3, the full variable domain reads GAGVSQSPSNKVTEKGKDVELRCDPISGHTALYWYRQSLGQGLEFLIYFQGNSAPDKSGLPSDRFSAERTGGSVSTLTIQRTQQEDSAVYLCASSLKTSGGSTDTQYFGPGTRLTVL.

The chain joins TRBV7-2 to TRBJ2-3, with 10 positions matching TRBD2. The CDR3 length is 16 residues. Trimming took 5 bases from V and 2 from J; bases not matched to a gene: 7. Germline-derived CDR1 and CDR2 are SGHTA and FQGNSA. The CDR3 region is CASSIQSGGATDTQYF. The CDR3 bases are TGTGCCAGCAGCATCCAGAGCGGGGGGGCCACAGATACGCAGTATTTT.

The chain has TRBV4-2 and TRBJ1-1; no clear D gene. CDR1 is LGHNA and CDR2 is YNFKEQ in the germline V gene. The V end lost 1 base, the J end lost 6 bases, and 9 bases lay between the germline ends. CDR3 length: 13 amino acids. This CDR3 reads CASSQGLGSEAFF. The CDR3 nucleotides read TGTGCCAGCAGCCAAGGTCTCGGTTCTGAAGCTTTCTTT.

The DNA of the CDR3 is TGTGCCAGCAGTCTACTCTCGACTAAGACATCCAGCGGGGAGCTGTTTTTT. As protein: CASSLLSTKTSSGELFF. The chain combines TRBV6-6 with TRBJ2-2; a weak D match, TRBD2 (5 bases). V was shortened by 5 bases and J by 7 bases, with 23 bases between the two germline ends. Germline values: CDR1 MNHNY, CDR2 SVGAGI (reference sequence). This CDR3 region has 17 residues.

This clone was observed a handful of times. This sequence joins TRBV19 and TRBJ2-1, with a weak D call TRBD1 (5 bases). The V gene's germline CDR1 is LNHDA and CDR2 SQIVND (reference sequence). V was shortened by 3 bases and J by 9 bases, with 12 bases between the two germline ends. The CDR3 loop spans 13 amino acids. CDR3 in DNA: TGTGCCAGTAGTATTAGGCAAGGGGTTGAGCAGTTCTTC. Translating gives CASSIRQGVEQFF.

J is TRBJ2-7 and V is TRBV5-1, with 8 bases fitting TRBD1. The CDR3 runs 14 residues. V dropped 3 bases and J dropped 2; count of bases not matched to a gene: 4. Per the germline V gene, CDR1 is SGHRS and CDR2 is YFSETQ. CDR3 DNA sequence: TGCGCCAGCAGCTCGGACAGGGCGGCCTACGAGCAGTACTTC. This encodes CASSSDRAAYEQYF.

The V call is TRBV6-5, the J call TRBJ1-1; D is undetermined. The germline gives CDR1 MNHEY, CDR2 SVGAGI. There are 14 residues in the CDR3. Trimming shortened V by 6 bases and J by 3 bases, and 14 bases separated the two germline ends. This chain's CDR3 is CASRNTGGYTEAFF. CDR3 sequence (DNA): TGTGCCAGCAGAAATACGGGCGGGTACACTGAAGCTTTCTTT.

V and J are TRBV24-1 and TRBJ2-7; 7 positions agree with TRBD1. The CDR3 totals 16 residues. The germline V gene encodes CDR1 KGHDR and CDR2 SFDVKD. J lost 0 bases, V lost 5 bases, and 9 bases had no gene match. The CDR3: CATSAITGTASYEQYF. CDR3 coding DNA: TGTGCCACCAGTGCCATCACCGGGACAGCCTCCTACGAGCAGTACTTC.

A note on this clone: The same CDR3 can be traced to other DNA sequences in this sample. The gene calls are TRBV5-4 and TRBJ1-1; D is unresolved. The CDR3 is made up of 13 amino acids. CDR1 is SGHNT, CDR2 YYREEE, per germline (reference sequence). Trimming left V 0 bases short and J 4 bases short, with 7 bases between. In DNA form, the CDR3 reads TGTGCCAGCAGCTTGGCCGGGGTCACTGAAGCTTTCTTT. Encoded protein: CASSLAGVTEAFF.